The 18 T cell receptor beta chains below all came from one sample that was sequenced in a study of CD8 T cells in Susac syndrome. cDNA came from around 0.5 to 1 ug RNA primed by random hexamers. TCRdb ran MiXCR on the immunoSEQ multiplex PCR reads and lists one entry per CDR3 protein. The repertoire includes 180,000 or so distinct CDR3 sequences, just under 95% of them detected once, and roughly 0.14% sits in the top ten. Sequenced: CD4+ T cells from PBMCs. All receptors derive from a human donor in good health.

V is TRBV21-1 and J is TRBJ2-1; the listed D gene, TRBD1, was not tested against the DNA. TRBV21-1 is labeled a pseudogene. This CDR3 spans 14 amino acids. CDR3 coding DNA: TGTGCCAGCAGCAAAGAATGCGGGACCAATGAGCAGTTCTTC. Residues: CASSKECGTNEQFF.

This sequence joins TRBV12-3 or TRBV12-4 and TRBJ2-2, with TRBD2 matching over 8 bases. J gave up 1 base and V 6 bases, and 4 bases lay outside the gene matches. The CDR3 sequence is 15 residues long. The CDR3 nucleotides are TGTGCCAGCAGCCGGGGACTAGGGAACACCGGGGAGCTGTTTTTT. It specifies CASSRGLGNTGELFF.

The chain combines TRBV6-2 or TRBV6-3 with TRBJ2-6; D ambiguous. CDR3 length: 14 residues. Germline CDR1 MNHEY, CDR2 SVGEGT. The V and J ends lost 8 bases and 4 bases respectively, with 12 bases between them. The CDR3 DNA reads TGTGCCAGCGAAGGGCGGAAAGGGGCCAACGTCCTGACTTTC. It encodes CASEGRKGANVLTF.

This chain's CDR3 is CATSRARGQGYEKLFF. The CDR3 DNA follows: TGTGCCACCAGCAGAGCTCGGGGACAGGGGTATGAAAAACTGTTTTTT. The chain recombines TRBV15 with TRBJ1-4; 10 nucleotides match TRBD1. The CDR3 extends over 16 amino acids. Germline-derived CDR1 and CDR2 are LNHNV and YYDKDF (reference sequence). The V segment lost 1 base and the J segment 6 bases; nucleotides outside the gene matches: 5.

In this sample, this clonotype turned up once. This chain uses TRBV12-3 or TRBV12-4 with TRBJ1-4; 11 nucleotides agree with TRBD1. The CDR3 spans 12 residues. V lost 10 bases to trimming and J lost 10 bases; unmatched junction nucleotides: 5. CDR3 sequence: CAIGTGGVKLFF. Written as DNA, the CDR3 is TGTGCCATCGGGACAGGGGGAGTAAAACTGTTTTTT.

The chain uses TRBV20-1 and TRBJ2-3; no reliable D call. The length of the CDR3 is 15 residues. Germline V gene sequence: CDR1 DFQATT, CDR2 SNEGSKA (reference sequence). Trimming removed 3 bases at V and 0 bases at J, with 13 bases between. CDR3 sequence reads: CSASVGSTSTDTQYF. DNA of the CDR3: TGCAGTGCTAGTGTCGGTTCAACCAGCACAGATACGCAGTATTTT.

There are a few counts of this clonotype. The rearrangement links TRBV7-2 to TRBJ2-5; D remains unclear. Trimming took 3 bases from V and 5 from J, leaving 4 bases between them. Germline V CDR1 and CDR2: SGHTA, FQGNSA. CDR3 size: 11 residues. CDR3 nucleotide sequence: TGTGCCAGCAGCTTTTCGGAGACCCAGTACTTC. The encoded protein is CASSFSETQYF.

The chain uses TRBV20-1 and TRBJ1-5; 8 bases are shared with TRBD1. Unmatched junction bases numbered 5, after V lost 4 bases and J lost 3 bases. The CDR3 contains 14 residues. The germline CDR1 and CDR2 sequences are DFQATT and SNEGSKA (reference sequence). The CDR3 sequence: CSAIGTGSNQPQHF. DNA of the CDR3: TGCAGTGCTATCGGGACAGGATCCAATCAGCCCCAGCATTTT.

CDR3 bases: TGTGCCAGCAGCCGGACAGGGGGCCAGGACACCATATATTTT. Translated, it gives CASSRTGGQDTIYF. The rearrangement uses TRBV7-3 and TRBJ1-3, with 11 bases fitting TRBD1. CDR1 and CDR2 (germline): SGHTA, FQGTGA. Germline trimming cut 5 bases from V and 8 bases from J; bases unmatched to any gene: 5. CDR3 size: 14 residues.

V and J are TRBV14 and TRBJ2-3; TRBD2 matches at 10 bases. The CDR3 is 16 residues long. With 5 bases clipped from V and 4 bases from J, the junction kept 9 bases outside the gene matches. Germline lookup yields CDR1 SGHDN and CDR2 FVKESK. The CDR3: CASSKPSAGGADTQYF. In nucleotides, the CDR3 is TGTGCCAGCAGCAAACCCTCAGCGGGGGGGGCAGATACGCAGTATTTT.

V usage is TRBV11-2 and J usage is TRBJ1-6; 8 positions match TRBD1. The germline gives CDR1 SGHAT, CDR2 FQNNGV. V was clipped by 0 bases and J by 7 bases; unmatched bases: 8. CDR3 length: 17 residues. DNA of the CDR3: TGTGCCAGCAGCTTAGAGGCCGGACAGGGCCCGAATTCACCCCTCCACTTT. Its translation is CASSLEAGQGPNSPLHF.

V is TRBV4-3 and J is TRBJ2-7, with 9 bases aligning to TRBD2. This CDR3 comprises 15 residues. Germline V gene lookup returns CDR1 LGHNA and CDR2 YSLEER. The V and J ends lost 0 bases and 3 bases, in that order; junction bases with no gene match: 3. CDR3 in amino acids: CASSQDNSGGYEQYF. CDR3 nucleotides: TGCGCCAGCAGCCAAGATAATAGCGGGGGCTACGAGCAGTACTTC.

This clonotype has more than one count but fewer than ten. This sequence joins TRBV28 and TRBJ2-7; possible D gene TRBD1, 7 bases. Germline V gene lookup returns CDR1 MDHEN and CDR2 SYDVKM. The CDR3 runs 12 residues. Trimming took off 6 bases at V and 7 bases at J, with 13 bases between the two ends. The CDR3 nucleotides are TGTGCCAGCAGCGTTCCAGGGGGGGAGCAGTACTTC. This gives the protein CASSVPGGEQYF.

The V gene is TRBV6-5, the J gene TRBJ2-5; D gene ambiguous. This CDR3 is built from 12 residues. Trimming took 6 bases from V and 1 from J, leaving 6 bases between them. Germline V gene data show CDR1 as MNHEY and CDR2 as SVGAGI. CDR3 sequence reads: CASRATQETQYF. The DNA for the CDR3 is TGTGCCAGCAGGGCGACCCAAGAGACCCAGTACTTC.

The V gene is TRBV29-1, the J gene TRBJ1-1, with unresolved D. CDR3 size: 11 residues. The ends were cut back, 7 bases at V and 4 bases at J, with 10 bases in the middle. CDR1 and CDR2 (germline): SQVTM, ANQGSEA. The CDR3, as DNA: TGCAGCGCCCTCCGGACCACTGAAGCTTTCTTT. Translating it yields CSALRTTEAFF.

The chain joins TRBV20-1 to TRBJ2-5, with a possible D match to TRBD2 (6 bases). CDR1 is DFQATT, CDR2 SNEGSKA, per germline (reference sequence). The CDR3 runs to 15 residues. V lost 6 bases and J 6 bases, leaving 23 bases between the germline ends. In DNA, the CDR3 is TGCAGTGCCTTCGAATCGGGGGTAGGACGGAAGACCCAGTACTTC. Translating gives CSAFESGVGRKTQYF.

The chain recombines TRBV30 with TRBJ2-5, with 10 bases identical to TRBD2. The CDR3 is 16 amino acids. With V trimmed by 0 bases and J by 2 bases, 6 bases remained unmatched. Germline loops: CDR1 GTSNPN, CDR2 SVGIG (reference sequence). DNA of the CDR3: TGTGCCTGGAGTGTATGGGCTAGCGGGGGACAAGAGACCCAGTACTTC. Its protein is CAWSVWASGGQETQYF.

The rearrangement links TRBV29-1 to TRBJ1-3; D uncertain. Trimming took 4 bases from V and 1 from J, leaving 5 bases between them. The CDR3 extends over 12 amino acids. Germline lookup yields CDR1 SQVTM and CDR2 ANQGSEA. CDR3 sequence (DNA): TGCAGCGTTGGACAATCTGGAAACACCATATATTTT. Translating gives CSVGQSGNTIYF.